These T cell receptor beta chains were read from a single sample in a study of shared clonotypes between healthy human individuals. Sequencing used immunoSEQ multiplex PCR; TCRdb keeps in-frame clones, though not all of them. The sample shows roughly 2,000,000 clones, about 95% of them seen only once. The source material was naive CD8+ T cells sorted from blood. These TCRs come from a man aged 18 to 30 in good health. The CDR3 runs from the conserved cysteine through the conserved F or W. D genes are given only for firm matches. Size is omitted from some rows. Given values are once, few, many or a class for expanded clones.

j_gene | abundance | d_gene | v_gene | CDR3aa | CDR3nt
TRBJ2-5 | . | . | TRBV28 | CASSYGGTQYF | TGTGCCAGCAGTTACGGAGGGACCCAGTACTTC
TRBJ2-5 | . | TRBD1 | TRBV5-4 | CASSRTGFETQYF | TGTGCCAGCAGCAGGACAGGGTTCGAGACCCAGTACTTC
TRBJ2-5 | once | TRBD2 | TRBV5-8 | CASSSPGLAGQETQYF | TGTGCCAGCAGCTCCCCGGGACTAGCGGGACAAGAGACCCAGTACTTC
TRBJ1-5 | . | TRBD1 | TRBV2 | CASSEGQGNQPQHF | TGTGCCAGCAGTGAGGGACAGGGGAATCAGCCCCAGCATTTT
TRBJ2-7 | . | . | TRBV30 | CAWSEVGRELYEQYF | TGTGCCTGGAGTGAGGTGGGCAGAGAGCTCTACGAGCAGTACTTC
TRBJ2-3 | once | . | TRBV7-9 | CASSQAPVSTDTQYF | TGTGCCAGCAGCCAGGCCCCGGTCAGCACAGATACGCAGTATTTT
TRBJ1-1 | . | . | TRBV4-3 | CASSQETANTEAFF | TGCGCCAGCAGCCAAGAGACAGCCAACACTGAAGCTTTCTTT
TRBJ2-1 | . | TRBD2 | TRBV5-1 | CARPTSASYNEQFF | TGCGCCAGGCCCACTAGCGCCTCCTACAATGAGCAGTTCTTC
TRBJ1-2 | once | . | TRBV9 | CASSGDEMPYGYTF | TGTGCCAGCAGCGGCGATGAGATGCCCTATGGCTACACCTTC
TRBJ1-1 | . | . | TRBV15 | CATSRSSMDTEAFF | TGTGCCACCAGCAGGTCCTCAATGGACACTGAAGCTTTCTTT
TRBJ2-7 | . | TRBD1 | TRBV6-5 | CASSFGTGYEQYF | TGTGCCAGCAGTTTTGGGACAGGCTACGAGCAGTACTTC
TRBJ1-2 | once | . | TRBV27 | CASSLSGGEANYGYTF | TGTGCCAGCAGTTTATCGGGGGGGGAAGCTAACTATGGCTACACCTTC
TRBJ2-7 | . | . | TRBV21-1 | CARNGQGTHEQYF | TGTGCCAGGAACGGACAGGGGACCCACGAGCAGTACTTC
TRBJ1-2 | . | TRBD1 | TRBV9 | CASSVQGGYGYTF | TGTGCCAGCAGCGTTCAGGGGGGCTATGGCTACACCTTC
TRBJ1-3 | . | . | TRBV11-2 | CASSSQGVSGNTIYF | TGTGCCAGCAGCTCACAGGGCGTCTCTGGAAACACCATATATTTT
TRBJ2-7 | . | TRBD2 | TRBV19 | CASSIGTSGYEQYF | TGTGCCAGTAGTATTGGGACTAGCGGCTACGAGCAGTACTTC
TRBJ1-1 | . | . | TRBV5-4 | CASSFGSPGTEAFF | TGTGCCAGCAGCTTCGGCAGCCCGGGCACTGAAGCTTTCTTT
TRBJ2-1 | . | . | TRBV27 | CASSHRQPPSYNEQFF | TGTGCCAGCAGTCACCGACAGCCACCCTCCTACAATGAGCAGTTCTTC
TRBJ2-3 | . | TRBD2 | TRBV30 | CAWSGPEREGSDTQYF | TGTGCCTGGAGCGGCCCAGAGCGGGAGGGCTCAGATACGCAGTATTTT
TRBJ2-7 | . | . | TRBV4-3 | CASSQGMGYEQYF | TGCGCCAGCAGCCAAGGTATGGGTTACGAGCAGTACTTC
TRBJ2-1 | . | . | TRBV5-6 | CASSLGTVNEQFF | TGTGCCAGCAGCTTGGGGACAGTTAATGAGCAGTTCTTC
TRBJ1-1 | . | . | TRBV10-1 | CASSVGTHTEAFF | TGCGCCAGCAGTGTAGGCACCCACACTGAAGCTTTCTTT
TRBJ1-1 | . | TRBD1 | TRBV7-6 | CASSLGTGSPPEAFF | TGTGCCAGCAGTTTAGGGACAGGGTCCCCCCCTGAAGCTTTCTTT
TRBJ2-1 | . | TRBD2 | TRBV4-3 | CASSQGLAGDEQFF | TGCGCCAGCAGCCAAGGACTAGCGGGGGATGAGCAGTTCTTC
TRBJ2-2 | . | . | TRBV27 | CASRDILTGELFF | TGTGCCAGCAGGGATATCCTCACCGGGGAGCTGTTTTTT
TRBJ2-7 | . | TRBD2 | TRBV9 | CASSVSASGYYEQYF | TGTGCCAGCAGCGTAAGCGCTAGCGGGTACTACGAGCAGTACTTC
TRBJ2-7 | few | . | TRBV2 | CASSAVGQSYEQYF | TGTGCCAGCAGTGCCGTTGGACAGTCCTACGAGCAGTACTTC
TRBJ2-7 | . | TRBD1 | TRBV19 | CASSWGQTLPNEQYF | TGTGCCAGTAGTTGGGGACAGACCTTACCTAACGAGCAGTACTTC
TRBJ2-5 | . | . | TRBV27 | CASTGILGTQYF | TGTGCCAGCACGGGCATATTGGGGACCCAGTACTTC
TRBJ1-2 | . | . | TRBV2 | CASRESGVMGIF | TGTGCCAGCAGGGAATCAGGTGTCATGGGGATCTTC
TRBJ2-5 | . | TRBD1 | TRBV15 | CATSRPPDRPIETQYF | TGTGCCACCAGCAGACCCCCGGACAGGCCAATTGAGACCCAGTACTTC
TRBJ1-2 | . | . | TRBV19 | CASSKQVHGYTF | TGTGCCAGTAGTAAACAGGTTCATGGCTACACCTTC
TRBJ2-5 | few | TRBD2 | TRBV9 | CASSVVAGETQYF | TGTGCCAGCAGCGTCGTAGCGGGGGAGACCCAGTACTTC
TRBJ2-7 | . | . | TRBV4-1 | CASSPDSYEQYF | TGCGCCAGCAGCCCCGACAGCTACGAGCAGTACTTC
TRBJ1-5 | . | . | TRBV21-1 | CASSSDREGNQPQHF | TGTGCCAGCAGCTCCGACAGGGAGGGGAACCAGCCCCAGCATTTT